The 9 T cell receptor beta chains given below trace back to one sample, sequenced in a study of blood T cell repertoires in COVID-19. Measured with immunoSEQ multiplex PCR; TCRdb has only the in-frame clones, and not every one. The sample has 150,000 to 250,000 clones, roughly 77% seen once; the top ten hold 5.5% to 7%. Material: peripheral blood. The receptors were gathered from a woman between 35 and 50 years old with COVID-19, enrolled during active disease.

This chain uses TRBV10-3 with TRBJ2-3; maybe TRBD2 (6 bases). The germline V gene encodes CDR1 ENHRY and CDR2 SYGVKD. The CDR3 has 15 amino acids. V lost 3 bases, J lost 4 bases, and 14 bases lay in between. The chain's CDR3 is CAISETRESADTQYF. CDR3 nucleotide sequence: TGTGCCATCAGTGAAACCCGGGAGTCGGCAGATACGCAGTATTTT.

The chain is built from TRBV4-1 and TRBJ2-5; D may be TRBD2 (6 bases). Germline V gives CDR1 MGHRA, CDR2 YSYEKL. V lost 1 base and J lost 1, with 7 bases in between. The CDR3 spans 14 residues. The CDR3 protein is CASSQGDFQETQYF. DNA of the CDR3: TGCGCCAGCAGCCAAGGGGACTTCCAAGAGACCCAGTACTTC.

In this sample, this clone turned up once. The CDR3 bases are TGTGCCAGCAGCTTAGATTTCGCTAGCCAGTTCTTC. Translating gives CASSLDFASQFF. J is TRBJ2-1 and V is TRBV7-2; possibly TRBD2 for D (5 bases). This CDR3 comprises 12 residues. Germline CDR1 is SGHTA and CDR2 is FQGNSA. V gave up 1 base and J gave up 13 bases, with 11 bases separating them.

The chain combines TRBV7-9 with TRBJ1-5, with D perhaps TRBD1 (5 bases). The CDR3 is 12 residues long. The germline V gene has CDR1 SEHNR and CDR2 FQNEAQ (reference sequence). Deletions cut 3 bases from V and 5 bases from J, with 5 bases between. In DNA, the CDR3 is TGTGCCAGCAGCTTGACAGATCAGCCCCAGCATTTT. Translated: CASSLTDQPQHF.

This clone was recorded a few times. This chain links TRBV6-5 with TRBJ2-2, with 10 bases that match TRBD1. The CDR3 is made up of 15 amino acids. Germline trimming cut 6 bases from V and 4 bases from J; bases unmatched to any gene: 5. Germline CDR1 and CDR2: MNHEY and SVGAGI. The CDR3, as DNA: TGTGCCAGCAGGTGGGGGACAGGGGTCACCGGGGAGCTGTTTTTT. Encoded protein: CASRWGTGVTGELFF.

CDR3 DNA sequence: TGTGCCTGGAGTGGGGGAGGGTGGAATGAGCAGTTCTTC. It encodes CAWSGGGWNEQFF. The chain is built from TRBV30 and TRBJ2-1, with TRBD2 identical over 7 bases. This CDR3 is 13 amino acids long. Germline loops: CDR1 GTSNPN, CDR2 SVGIG (reference sequence). V dropped 1 base and J dropped 7; count of bases not matched to a gene: 4.

The rearrangement uses TRBV2 and TRBJ1-2; D unclear. V was clipped by 8 bases and J by 13 bases, with 20 bases between them. This CDR3 contains 12 residues. Germline lookup yields CDR1 SNHLY and CDR2 FYNNEI. CDR3 bases: TGTGCCAGCGATCCGGGTCTCAGATACTCCACCTTC. Its protein is CASDPGLRYSTF.

This chain uses TRBV3-1 (or the pseudogene TRBV3-2) with TRBJ2-5, with no clear D. Germline loops: CDR1 LGHDT, CDR2 YNNKEL (reference sequence). The CDR3 has 12 residues. V was shortened by 6 bases and J by 1 base, with 6 bases between the two germline ends. The CDR3: CASSYTQETQYF. The CDR3, as DNA: TGTGCCAGCAGTTACACCCAAGAGACCCAGTACTTC.

The rearrangement links TRBV5-1 to TRBJ2-2; D is ambiguous. This CDR3 spans 15 amino acids. CDR1 SGHRS and CDR2 YFSETQ come from the germline V gene. V lost 3 bases to trimming and J lost 5 bases, with 14 bases between them. CDR3 bases: TGCGCCAGCAGCTCAGACTCTCTTGAGACCGGGGAGCTGTTTTTT. Its protein product is CASSSDSLETGELFF.